This TCR beta chain was identified in a study of blood T cell repertoires in COVID-19. CDR1 is LNHDA and CDR2 is SQIVND in the germline V gene (reference sequence). The V end lost 6 bases, the J end lost 9 bases, and 21 bases lay between the germline ends. The CDR3 has 15 amino acids. Measured with immunoSEQ multiplex PCR; TCRdb has only the in-frame clones, and not every one. This sample has around 130,000 clones, with more than 80% found just once. V usage is TRBV19 and J usage is TRBJ2-1; tentatively, D is TRBD1 (6 bases). The sample comprised peripheral blood. The source is a woman aged 60 to 75 with acute or convalescent COVID-19. Here the CDR3 DNA reads TGTGCCAGTAGCTTCGGGACAAGTCAGGGTAGTGAGCAGTTCTTC. It specifies CASSFGTSQGSEQFF.